A selection of T cell receptor beta chains follows, all from one sample in a study of molecular identifiers for immune sequencing clone quantification. MiXCR, applied by TCRdb to the PCR reads, yields one record per CDR3 protein. Found here are fewer than 350,000 distinct CDR3 sequences, 24% of them singletons; the top ten hold about 0.73%. Material: naive CD8+ T cells from blood, with Jurkat cell RNA spiked in. The source of these receptors is a human donor in good health. Some libraries in this study had Jurkat cell RNA spiked in. Each CDR3 is given without its conserved first and last residue.

v_call	j_call	cdr3_aa
TRBV5-1	TRBJ2-3	ASATETDTQY
TRBV20-1	TRBJ2-7	SARPHRDRGDEQY
TRBV7-9	TRBJ1-1	ASSLQGRVTEAF
TRBV7-9	TRBJ2-5	ASGPQIQETQY
TRBV7-9	TRBJ1-5	ASSPPGGSNQHQH
TRBV11-2	TRBJ2-1	ASSLEAGFVNEQF
TRBV7-9	TRBJ2-1	ASSLTILGPGRSYNEQF
TRBV27	TRBJ2-7	ASSGTKGQY
TRBV2	TRBJ2-7	ASSDGGRANYEQY
TRBV4-3	TRBJ2-3	ASSQRAGDTQY
TRBV9	TRBJ2-3	ASSVEADTQY
TRBV27	TRBJ1-5	ASSFSAGAPQH
TRBV9	TRBJ2-7	ASSVVPGSGYEQY
TRBV7-9	TRBJ2-2	AGSVDPDFDTGELF
TRBV11-2	TRBJ2-3	ASSFTNRGGTDTQY
TRBV4-3	TRBJ2-1	ASSQVRIGEAAGYNEQF
TRBV2	TRBJ1-5	ASSPGQHSNQPQH
TRBV25-1	TRBJ2-2	ASSDPGGGRNTGELF
TRBV7-9	TRBJ2-7	ASSLPRENEQY
TRBV27	TRBJ2-5	ASSPLGSGGQETQY
TRBV5-5	TRBJ2-7	ASSLGAERTYEQY
TRBV27	TRBJ2-3	AVSQGMSTDTQY
TRBV7-9	TRBJ1-1	ASSLDYREAF
TRBV6-1	TRBJ1-2	ASRERRAANYGYT